The T cell receptor (beta chain) described here comes from a study of T-cell reconstitution after alpha-beta-depleted transplantation in children. Unique molecular identifiers were used to barcode this TCRbeta library. TCRdb re-derived calls from the PCR reads in MiXCR, one entry per CDR3 protein. Here the sample spans approximately 500,000 distinct CDR3 sequences, 8% to 11% being singletons. This clonotype was recorded a few times. Trimming removed 6 bases from V and 4 bases from J; junction bases left unmatched: 12. The CDR3 consists of 16 residues. Germline CDR1 reads MNHEY; CDR2 reads SVGEGT. The TCR comes from a child aged 2 to 15 with inherited bone marrow failure, due to receive a stem cell transplant. The genes are TRBV6-2 or TRBV6-3 and TRBJ2-1; 7 bases map to TRBD2. The sample here was PBMCs, taken before TCRalphabeta/CD19-depleted stem cell transplant. The CDR3 region is CASSPTSVLGYNEQFF. CDR3 sequence (DNA): TGTGCCAGCAGCCCCACTAGCGTTCTTGGGTACAATGAGCAGTTCTTC.